The 3 T cell receptor beta chains listed next were all sequenced from one sample in a study of blood T cell repertoires in COVID-19. Repertoires were generated with immunoSEQ multiplex PCR, while TCRdb's copy carries only in-frame clones and drops some. The sample holds just under 300,000 clones, about 87% seen once. Sequencing was done on a sample of peripheral blood. The receptors derive from a man between 65 and 80 years old with acute or convalescent COVID-19.

The chain links TRBV5-1 to TRBJ2-1; 9 bases agree with TRBD2. This CDR3 comprises 15 residues. With V trimmed by 1 base and J by 4 bases, 3 bases remained unmatched. From germline, CDR1 is SGHRS and CDR2 YFSETQ. The CDR3: CASSLRAGGYNEQFF. CDR3 DNA sequence: TGCGCCAGCAGCTTGCGAGCGGGGGGTTACAATGAGCAGTTCTTC.

This clone was seen more than once but under ten times. This rearrangement joins TRBV28 to TRBJ2-7, with 11 positions matching TRBD1. Germline V gives CDR1 MDHEN, CDR2 SYDVKM. The trim removed 6 bases at V and 4 bases at J, leaving 8 bases unmatched. The CDR3 length is 15 residues. This CDR3 is CASRGTGGNGYEQYF. The CDR3, as DNA: TGTGCCAGCAGGGGGACAGGGGGTAATGGATACGAGCAGTACTTC.

This clone was seen only a few times. V and J are TRBV3-1 (or the pseudogene TRBV3-2) and TRBJ2-1, with TRBD2 matching 9 bases. The V segment lost 4 bases and the J segment 8 bases; nucleotides outside the gene matches: 9. In germline, CDR1 is LGHDT, CDR2 YNNKEL (reference sequence). The CDR3 runs to 15 residues. CDR3 nucleotides: TGTGCCAGCAGCCCTCGTACTAGCGGGTTAGATGAGCAGTTCTTC. Translated, it gives CASSPRTSGLDEQFF.